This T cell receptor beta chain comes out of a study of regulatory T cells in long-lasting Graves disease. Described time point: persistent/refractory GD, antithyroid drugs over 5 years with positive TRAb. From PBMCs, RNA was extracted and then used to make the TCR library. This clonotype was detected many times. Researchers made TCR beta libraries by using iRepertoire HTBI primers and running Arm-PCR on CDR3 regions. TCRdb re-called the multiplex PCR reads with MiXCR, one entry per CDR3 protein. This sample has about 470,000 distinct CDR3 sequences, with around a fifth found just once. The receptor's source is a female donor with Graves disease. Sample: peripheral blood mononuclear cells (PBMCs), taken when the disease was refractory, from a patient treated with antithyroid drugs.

CDR3 DNA: TGTGCCAGCAGTATCTCCTGGACAGGGGAAGAAGCTTTCTTT. Translation gives CASSISWTGEEAFF. This sequence joins TRBV28 and TRBJ1-1, with 9 bases lining up with TRBD1. CDR1 is MDHEN and CDR2 is SYDVKM in the germline V gene. With 5 bases clipped from V and 8 bases from J, the junction kept 9 bases outside the gene matches. The length of the CDR3 is 14 residues. Combining the CDR3 with reference TRBV28 and TRBJ1-1 gives the whole variable domain DVKVTQSSRYLVKRTGEKVFLECVQDMDHENMFWYRQDPGLGLRLIYFSYDVKMKEKGDIPEGYSVSREKKERFSLILESASTNQTSMYLCASSISWTGEEAFFGQGTRLTVV.